This TCR beta chain emerged from a study of cytomegalovirus exposure and HLA in healthy donors. Overall study findings and caveats: Accurate predictions that matched the HLA-A and HLA-B alleles of most subjects were reportedly made from TCR beta sequences. A missense variant in DCLRE1C was later tied to TCR beta V- and J-gene trimming.

The CDR3 spans 14 residues. From germline, CDR1 is WSHSY and CDR2 SAAADI. V was pared by 4 bases and J by 3 bases, with 6 bases of the junction left unmatched. Those who donated were healthy bone marrow donors. This clone was observed once. Its antigen is as yet unknown. Use of 60 Vbeta and 13 Jbeta primers characterized the PCR. Clones were sequenced by immunoSEQ multiplex PCR, and TCRdb holds only the in-frame ones, with some missing. The top ten hold about 8.3% of the sample, which has tens of thousands of clones, roughly 75% seen once. This sequence joins TRBV10-2 and TRBJ2-7, with TRBD2 matching over 7 bases. The sequence derives from a man aged 60-69 years in good health and CMV-seropositive. Specimen: PBMCs. Here the CDR3 reads CASSGTSGVYEQYF. The CDR3 nucleotides read TGCGCCAGCAGTGGGACTAGTGGTGTCTACGAGCAGTACTTC.